The T cell receptor (beta chain) described here comes from a study of response to subunit inactivated influenza vaccine. The study, taken as a whole, reports: The authors put forward the suggestion that each seasonal influenza vaccination may bring in only a limited number of new T cells.

One entry per CDR3 protein, called by TCRdb with MiXCR from the RT-PCR reads. This table holds more than 700,000 distinct CDR3 sequences, 21% found once. This clonotype has a handful of counts. Its antigen is unknown. J was trimmed by 1 base and V by 4 bases; bases with no gene match: 5. Germline V gene sequence: CDR1 SGHRS, CDR2 YFSETQ. The length of the CDR3 is 14 residues. This clonotype was sampled from a man aged 45-65 years who received an inactivated influenza vaccine. The chain links TRBV5-1 to TRBJ2-7; the match to TRBD1 covers 7 bases. Sequencing was performed on PBMCs from blood, taken 4 to 6 days after vaccination. The CDR3 DNA is TGCGCCAGCAGCAACCCGGACAGGTCCTACGAGCAGTACTTC. The encoded protein is CASSNPDRSYEQYF.